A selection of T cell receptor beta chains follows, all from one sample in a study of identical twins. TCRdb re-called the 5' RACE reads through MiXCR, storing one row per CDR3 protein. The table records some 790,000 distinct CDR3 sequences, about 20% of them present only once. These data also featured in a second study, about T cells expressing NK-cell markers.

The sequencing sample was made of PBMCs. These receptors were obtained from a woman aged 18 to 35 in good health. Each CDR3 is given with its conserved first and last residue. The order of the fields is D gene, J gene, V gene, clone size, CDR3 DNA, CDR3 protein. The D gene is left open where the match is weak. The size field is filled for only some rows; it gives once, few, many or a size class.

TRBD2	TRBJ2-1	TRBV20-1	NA	TGCAGTGCTAGAGATCCCAGCGGGGGGATAATAGAAAAGTTCTTC	CSARDPSGGIIEKFF
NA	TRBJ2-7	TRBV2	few	TGTGCCAGCCTCGGACCATCCTCCAACTACGAGCAGTACTTC	CASLGPSSNYEQYF
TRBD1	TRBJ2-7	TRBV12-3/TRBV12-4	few	TGTGCCAGCAGCCAGGGACAGGTTTTAAAGTACGAGCAGTACTTC	CASSQGQVLKYEQYF
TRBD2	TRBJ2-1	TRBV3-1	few	TGTGCCAGCAGCCAAAAAGCGGGAGTGTATTCTTTTGAGCAGTTCTTC	CASSQKAGVYSFEQFF
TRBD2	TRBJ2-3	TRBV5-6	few	TGTGCCAGCAGCTTGGATCCCAACGGCGGGTACGGACTAGCGGGGAGAGATACGCAGTATTTT	CASSLDPNGGYGLAGRDTQYF
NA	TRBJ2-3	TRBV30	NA	TGTGCCTGGACTTCGGGGCCCACAGATACGCAGTATTTT	CAWTSGPTDTQYF
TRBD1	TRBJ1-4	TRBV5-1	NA	TGCGCCAGCAGCTTGGAAGGACAGGGGAGTGAAAAACTGTTTTTT	CASSLEGQGSEKLFF
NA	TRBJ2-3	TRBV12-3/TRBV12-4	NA	TGTGCCAGCACCTTTTGGGGGCGCGCAGATACGCAGTATTTT	CASTFWGRADTQYF
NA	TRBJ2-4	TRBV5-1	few	TGCGCCAGCAGCTTGTCCAGAGACATTCAGTACTTC	CASSLSRDIQYF
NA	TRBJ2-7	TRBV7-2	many	TGTGCCAGCAGTTTGGGCAGGGGTTCCTACGAGCAGTACTTC	CASSLGRGSYEQYF
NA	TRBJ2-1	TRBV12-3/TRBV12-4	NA	TGTGCCAGCAGTCCTCGACTGGGGGGTAATGAGCAGTTCTTC	CASSPRLGGNEQFF
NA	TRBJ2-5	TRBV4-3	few	TGCGCCAGCAGTGTCAACAGGTTTGTGAAGACCCAGTACTTC	CASSVNRFVKTQYF
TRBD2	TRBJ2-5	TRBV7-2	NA	TGTGCCAGCAGCTTAGTGGGGGCAGCGGGGGTCTACTACTTC	CASSLVGAAGVYYF
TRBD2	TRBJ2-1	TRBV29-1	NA	TGCAGCGTTGAAGCCCCGGGACTAGAATACAATGAGCAGTTCTTC	CSVEAPGLEYNEQFF
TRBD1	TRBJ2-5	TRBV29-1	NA	TGCAGCGTCGACAGGGCCTTGGGGGAGACCCAGTACTTC	CSVDRALGETQYF
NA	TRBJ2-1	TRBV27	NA	TGTGCCAGCAGTTTATCGGGACAACTCTCCTACAATGAGCAGTTCTTC	CASSLSGQLSYNEQFF
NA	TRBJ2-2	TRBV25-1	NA	TGTGCCAGCAGTGCCCGGGAAACCTCGAACACCGGGGAGCTGTTTTTT	CASSARETSNTGELFF
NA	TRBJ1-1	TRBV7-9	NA	TGTGCCAGCAGCTTAGCGAGTGGGCGCGGCACTGAAGCTTTCTTT	CASSLASGRGTEAFF
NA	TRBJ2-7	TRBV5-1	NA	TGCGCCAGCAGCTTTGGGGACAACGGTCTTGGGCAGTACTTC	CASSFGDNGLGQYF
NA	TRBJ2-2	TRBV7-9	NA	TGTGCCAGCAGCTTATTACGGAACACCGGGGAGCTGTTTTTT	CASSLLRNTGELFF
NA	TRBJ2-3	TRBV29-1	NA	TGCAGCGTCCCAGATACGCAGTATTTT	CSVPDTQYF
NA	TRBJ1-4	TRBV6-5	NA	TGTGCCAGCACCAGCCGGGATGAAAAACTGTTTTTT	CASTSRDEKLFF
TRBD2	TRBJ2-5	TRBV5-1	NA	TGCGCCAGCAGCTTCGGACTAGCGGGGGTTGATGAGACCCAGTACTTC	CASSFGLAGVDETQYF
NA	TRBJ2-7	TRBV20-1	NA	TGCAGTGCTCACCCCCCTCGTAGCTCCTACGAGCAGTACTTC	CSAHPPRSSYEQYF
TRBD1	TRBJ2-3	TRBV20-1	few	TGCAGTGCCACGGGACAGGGAAGCACAGATACGCAGTATTTT	CSATGQGSTDTQYF
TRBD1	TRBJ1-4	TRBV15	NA	TGTGCCACCAGCAAAGTAGACAGGGGAAAACTGTTTTTT	CATSKVDRGKLFF
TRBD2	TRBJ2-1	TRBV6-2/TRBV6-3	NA	TGTGCCAGCAGCCCCTCGTCACTAGCGGGGCGAACCTACAATGAGCAGTTCTTC	CASSPSSLAGRTYNEQFF
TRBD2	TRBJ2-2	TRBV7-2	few	TGTGCCAGCAGCTTTACGAGCGGGGGGATCGGGGAGCTGTTTTTT	CASSFTSGGIGELFF
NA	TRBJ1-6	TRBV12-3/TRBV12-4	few	TGTGCCAGCAGCACCGGAACAGGGAGGTCACCCCTCCACTTT	CASSTGTGRSPLHF
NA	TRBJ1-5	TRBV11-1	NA	TGTGCCAGCAGCACCAACAGGGAACAGCCCCAGCATTTT	CASSTNREQPQHF
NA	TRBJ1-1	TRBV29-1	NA	TGCAGCGTTTCTTGGACAAGGAACACTGAAGCTTTCTTT	CSVSWTRNTEAFF
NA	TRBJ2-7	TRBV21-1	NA	TGTGCCAGCAGCAGGTCCGGGACAGGGGTTGACGAGCAGTACTTC	CASSRSGTGVDEQYF
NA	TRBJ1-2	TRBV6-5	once	TGTGCCAGCAGTTACTCACCGGGATTAGATGGCTACACCTTC	CASSYSPGLDGYTF
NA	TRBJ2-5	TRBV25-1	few	TGTGCCAGCAGTGAATCGGCGAAGACCCAGTACTTC	CASSESAKTQYF
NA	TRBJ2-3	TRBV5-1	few	TGCGCCAGCAGCTTGGGCGTAGGGTTTAGCACAGATACGCAGTATTTT	CASSLGVGFSTDTQYF
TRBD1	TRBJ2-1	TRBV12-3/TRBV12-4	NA	TGTGCCAGCAGTATAGGGGGCAGCAATTTCGTGCAGTTCTTC	CASSIGGSNFVQFF
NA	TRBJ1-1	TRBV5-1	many	TGCGCCAGCAGCTTGTGGATTGAAGTGGGGCCGAACACTGAAGCTTTCTTT	CASSLWIEVGPNTEAFF
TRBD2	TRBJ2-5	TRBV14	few	TGTGCCAGCAGCCAAGGTTCAGCGGGAAGTTTTCGGACCCAGTACTTC	CASSQGSAGSFRTQYF
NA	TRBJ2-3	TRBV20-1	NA	TGCAGTGCGGGGGCGGGAGCGGGGGATACGCAGTATTTT	CSAGAGAGDTQYF
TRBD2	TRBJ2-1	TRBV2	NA	TGTGCCAGCAGCGCAGCGGGGGGCGGGAGTGAGCAGTTCTTC	CASSAAGGGSEQFF
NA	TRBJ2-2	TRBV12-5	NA	TGTGCTAGTGGTTTGGATCGATTAGACAGGCTCACCGGGGAGCTGTTTTTT	CASGLDRLDRLTGELFF
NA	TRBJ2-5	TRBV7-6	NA	TGTGCCAGCAGCCTGACGGCCAGCCCGGCCTGGGAGACCCAGTACTTC	CASSLTASPAWETQYF
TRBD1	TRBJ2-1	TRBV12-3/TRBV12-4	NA	TGTGCCAGCAGTAAGGGACAGGGGGAAAACAATGAGCAGTTCTTC	CASSKGQGENNEQFF
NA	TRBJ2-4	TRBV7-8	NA	TGTGCCAGCAGCTTAATGGAGTCCAAAAACATTCAGTACTTC	CASSLMESKNIQYF
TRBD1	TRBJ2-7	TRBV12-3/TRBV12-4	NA	TGTGCCAGCACCCTCCGCCCGGGACAGGGGGCCTGGGAGCAGTACTTC	CASTLRPGQGAWEQYF
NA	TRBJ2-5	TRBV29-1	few	TGCAGCGTTGAAACCCTGGCAGAAGAGAAAGAGACCCAGTACTTC	CSVETLAEEKETQYF
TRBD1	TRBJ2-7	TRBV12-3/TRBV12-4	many	TGTGCCAGCAGCCGGACAGGGCCCTACGAGCAGTACTTC	CASSRTGPYEQYF
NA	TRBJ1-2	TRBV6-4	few	TGTGCCAGCAGTGACGGGACCACACTATCTGGCTACACCTTC	CASSDGTTLSGYTF
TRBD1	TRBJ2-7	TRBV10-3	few	TGTGCCATCAGTGGGGCGACAGGGACCTACGAGCAGTACTTC	CAISGATGTYEQYF
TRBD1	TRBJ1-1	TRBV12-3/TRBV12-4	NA	TGTGCCAGCAGTTTTTACGACAGGGGGGGGACTGAAGCTTTCTTT	CASSFYDRGGTEAFF
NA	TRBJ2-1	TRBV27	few	TGTGCCAGCAGCGTTGGGGTATACAATGAGCAGTTCTTC	CASSVGVYNEQFF
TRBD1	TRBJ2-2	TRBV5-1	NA	TGCGCCAGCAGCTTCGGGGACAGGGGGCCCGGGGAGCTGTTTTTT	CASSFGDRGPGELFF